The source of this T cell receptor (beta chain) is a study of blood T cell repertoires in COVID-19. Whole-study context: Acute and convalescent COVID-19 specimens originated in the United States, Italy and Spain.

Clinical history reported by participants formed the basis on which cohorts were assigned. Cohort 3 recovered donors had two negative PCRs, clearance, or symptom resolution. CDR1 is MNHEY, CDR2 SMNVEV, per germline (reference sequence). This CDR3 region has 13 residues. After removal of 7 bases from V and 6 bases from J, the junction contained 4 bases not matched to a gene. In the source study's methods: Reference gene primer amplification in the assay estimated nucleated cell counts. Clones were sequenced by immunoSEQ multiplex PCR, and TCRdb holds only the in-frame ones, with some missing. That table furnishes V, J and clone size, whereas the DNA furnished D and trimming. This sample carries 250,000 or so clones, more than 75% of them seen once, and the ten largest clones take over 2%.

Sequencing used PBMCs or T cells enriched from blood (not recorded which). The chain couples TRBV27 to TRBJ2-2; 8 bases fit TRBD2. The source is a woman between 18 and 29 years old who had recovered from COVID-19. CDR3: CASTSGSSGELFF. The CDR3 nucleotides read TGTGCCAGCACCAGCGGGAGTTCCGGGGAGCTGTTTTTT.